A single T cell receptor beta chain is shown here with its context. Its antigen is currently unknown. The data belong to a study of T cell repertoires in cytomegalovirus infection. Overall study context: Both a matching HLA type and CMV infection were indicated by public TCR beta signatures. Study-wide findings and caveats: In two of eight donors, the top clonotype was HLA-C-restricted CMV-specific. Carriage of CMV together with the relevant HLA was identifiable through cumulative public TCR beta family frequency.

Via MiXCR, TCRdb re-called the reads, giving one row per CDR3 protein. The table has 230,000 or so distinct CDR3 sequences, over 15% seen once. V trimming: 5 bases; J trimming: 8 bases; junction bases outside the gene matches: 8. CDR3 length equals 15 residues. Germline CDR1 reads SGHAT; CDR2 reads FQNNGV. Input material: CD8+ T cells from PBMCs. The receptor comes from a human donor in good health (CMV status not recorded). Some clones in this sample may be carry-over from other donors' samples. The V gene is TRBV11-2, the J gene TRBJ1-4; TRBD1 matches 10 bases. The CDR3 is CASSLSRDRGEKLFF. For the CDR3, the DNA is TGTGCCAGCAGCCTAAGCCGGGACAGGGGAGAAAAACTGTTTTTT.